This TCR beta chain was identified in a study of blood T cell repertoires in COVID-19. Study-wide background: From T cells, B-cell-depleted T cells, or PBMCs came the material, which was cDNA or gDNA.

Germline-derived CDR1 and CDR2 are SGHAT and FQNNGV. V was pared by 1 base and J by 6 bases, with 4 bases of the junction left unmatched. The CDR3 is 14 residues long. In the source study's methods: Estimated nucleated cell counts came from reference gene primer amplification. Only in-frame clones appear in the TCRdb table, and some are missing; sequencing was by immunoSEQ multiplex PCR. That table furnishes V, J and clone size, whereas the DNA furnished D and trimming. Of some 74,000 clones in the sample, under 85% were seen once. The gene calls are TRBV11-2 and TRBJ1-2; TRBD1 matches 8 bases. This receptor was taken from a woman between 45 and 60 years old with acute or convalescent COVID-19. The sample consisted of peripheral blood. CDR3 amino acids: CASSLVGQGHGYTF. CDR3 coding DNA: TGTGCCAGCAGCTTAGTTGGACAGGGCCATGGCTACACCTTC.